This is a list of T cell receptor beta chains from one sample in a study of human T cells and chemical hapten exposure. TCRdb re-called the RACE reads with MiXCR, one entry per CDR3 protein. Of around 260,000 distinct CDR3 sequences listed, 7.5% to 10% were seen once; the top ten hold around 2.5%. The sequencing used whole blood, collected in connection with sensitization to the hapten diphenylcyclopropenone (DPC). The source is a woman aged 40 to 49 with alopecia areata. Some clones in this sample may be carry-over from other donors' samples. Both conserved end residues are part of each CDR3. D genes are given only for firm matches. Not every row has a clone size; where given, it reads once, few, many or a size class.

J	V	size	D	CDR3	DNA
TRBJ2-7	TRBV12-3/TRBV12-4	.	.	CASRLLDSYEQYF	TGTGCCAGCAGACTACTAGATTCCTACGAGCAGTACTTC
TRBJ2-7	TRBV5-1	.	.	CASSPYAGKGQYF	TGCGCCAGCAGCCCATACGCGGGGAAGGGGCAGTACTTC
TRBJ2-7	TRBV4-1	few	.	CASSQEPPGAGARHEQYF	TGCGCCAGCAGCCAAGAACCGCCGGGGGCGGGAGCCAGGCACGAGCAGTACTTC
TRBJ2-5	TRBV6-5	few	TRBD2	CASSYSFGLAEETQYF	TGTGCCAGCAGTTACTCTTTCGGCCTAGCGGAAGAGACCCAGTACTTC
TRBJ2-5	TRBV7-8	.	TRBD1	CASSTGGEETQYF	TGTGCCAGCAGCACAGGGGGCGAAGAGACCCAGTACTTC
TRBJ2-3	TRBV7-9	many	.	CASSLVVRTDTDTQYF	TGTGCCAGCAGCTTAGTTGTCCGGACAGATACAGATACGCAGTATTTT
TRBJ2-1	TRBV24-1	.	.	CATSGQGGSSYNEQFF	TGTGCCACCAGTGGCCAGGGGGGGAGCTCCTACAATGAGCAGTTCTTC
TRBJ2-3	TRBV7-9	.	.	CASSAPLMGQWVLTDTQYF	TGTGCCAGCAGCGCTCCGCTAATGGGACAATGGGTTCTCACAGATACGCAGTATTTT
TRBJ2-1	TRBV19	many	TRBD1	CASSPAGGRSYNEQFF	TGTGCCAGTAGTCCCGCAGGGGGTCGGTCCTACAATGAGCAGTTCTTC
TRBJ2-3	TRBV20-1	few	TRBD2	CSAGSLAGGHTDTQYF	TGCAGTGCTGGGTCACTAGCGGGAGGCCACACAGATACGCAGTATTTT
TRBJ1-3	TRBV7-2	few	TRBD1	CASSLLGTAGNTIYF	TGTGCCAGCAGCCTACTGGGGACAGCTGGAAACACCATATATTTT
TRBJ1-5	TRBV7-6	.	.	CASSLHLGGQPQHF	TGTGCCAGCAGCTTGCACCTGGGCGGTCAGCCCCAGCATTTT
TRBJ2-1	TRBV3-1	.	.	CASSQALGSDEQFF	TGTGCCAGCAGCCAAGCCCTTGGGAGCGATGAGCAGTTCTTC
TRBJ2-5	TRBV7-9	many	TRBD1	CASRFLGTGGETQYF	TGTGCCAGCAGATTCCTTGGGACAGGAGGCGAGACCCAGTACTTC
TRBJ1-1	TRBV6-5	many	.	CASSYGGVGTEAFF	TGTGCCAGCAGCTACGGGGGGGTGGGCACTGAAGCTTTCTTT
TRBJ2-1	TRBV6-2/TRBV6-3	many	.	CASTLGIPYNEQFF	TGTGCCAGCACTCTGGGAATCCCCTACAATGAGCAGTTCTTC
TRBJ1-1	TRBV6-2/TRBV6-3	few	.	CASRRDGNTEAFF	TGTGCCAGCAGGCGGGACGGTAACACTGAAGCTTTCTTT
TRBJ2-1	TRBV6-2/TRBV6-3	.	TRBD1	CASKGGTGINEQFF	TGTGCCTCTAAAGGGGGGACAGGGATCAATGAGCAGTTCTTC
TRBJ2-1	TRBV27	.	.	CASNSGLPSYNEQFF	TGTGCCAGCAATTCGGGACTGCCTTCCTACAATGAGCAGTTCTTC